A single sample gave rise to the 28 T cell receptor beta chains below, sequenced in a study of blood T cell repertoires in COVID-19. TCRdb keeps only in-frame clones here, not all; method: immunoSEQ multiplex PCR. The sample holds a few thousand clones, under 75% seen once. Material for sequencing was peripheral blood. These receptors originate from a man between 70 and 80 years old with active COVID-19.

The CDR3 bases are TGTGCCAGCAGTCCACCGGGGGGAAAACTGTTTTTT. This gives the protein CASSPPGGKLFF. V is TRBV12-3 or TRBV12-4 and J is TRBJ1-4; tentatively, D is TRBD1 (5 bases). The V and J ends lost 5 bases and 10 bases respectively, with 11 bases between them. This CDR3 region has 12 residues.

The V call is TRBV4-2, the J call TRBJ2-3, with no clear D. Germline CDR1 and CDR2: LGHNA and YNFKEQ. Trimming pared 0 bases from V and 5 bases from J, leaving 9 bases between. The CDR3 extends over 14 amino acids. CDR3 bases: TGTGCCAGCAGCCAAGAAAGAGGTTTAGATACGCAGTATTTT. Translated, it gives CASSQERGLDTQYF.

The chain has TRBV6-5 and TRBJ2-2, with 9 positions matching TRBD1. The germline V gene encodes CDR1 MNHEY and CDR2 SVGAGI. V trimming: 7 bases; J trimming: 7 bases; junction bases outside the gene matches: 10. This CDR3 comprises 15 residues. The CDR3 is CASIRGTGGHGELFF. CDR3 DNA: TGTGCCAGCATTAGGGGAACAGGGGGCCACGGGGAGCTGTTTTTT.

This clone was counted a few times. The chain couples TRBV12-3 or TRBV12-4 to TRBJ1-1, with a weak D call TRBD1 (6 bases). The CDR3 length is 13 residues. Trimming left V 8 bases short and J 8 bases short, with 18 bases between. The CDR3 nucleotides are TGTGCCAGCGGCCCGATTGGGGGACAAGAAGCTTTCTTT. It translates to CASGPIGGQEAFF.

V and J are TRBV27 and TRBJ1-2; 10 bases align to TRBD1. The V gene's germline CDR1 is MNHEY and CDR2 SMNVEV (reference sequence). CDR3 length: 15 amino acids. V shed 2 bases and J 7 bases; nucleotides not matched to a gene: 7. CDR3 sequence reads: CASSLRRGQGSGYTF. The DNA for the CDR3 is TGTGCCAGCAGTTTAAGGCGGGGACAGGGGAGTGGCTACACCTTC.

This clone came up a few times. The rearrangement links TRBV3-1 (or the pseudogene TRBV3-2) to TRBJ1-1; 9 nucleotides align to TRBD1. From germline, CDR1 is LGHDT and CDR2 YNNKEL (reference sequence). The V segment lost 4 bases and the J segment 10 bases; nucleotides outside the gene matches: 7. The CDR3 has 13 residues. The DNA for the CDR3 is TGTGCCAGCAGCCCACAGGGGGCAAAAGGAGCTTTCTTT. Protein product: CASSPQGAKGAFF.

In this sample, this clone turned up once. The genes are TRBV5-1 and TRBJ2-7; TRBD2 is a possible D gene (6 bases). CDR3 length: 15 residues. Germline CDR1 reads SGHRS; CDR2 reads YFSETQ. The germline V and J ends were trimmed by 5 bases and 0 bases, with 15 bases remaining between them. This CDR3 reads CASRDTGTDSYEQYF. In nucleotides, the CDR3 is TGCGCCAGCAGAGATACCGGGACTGACTCCTACGAGCAGTACTTC.

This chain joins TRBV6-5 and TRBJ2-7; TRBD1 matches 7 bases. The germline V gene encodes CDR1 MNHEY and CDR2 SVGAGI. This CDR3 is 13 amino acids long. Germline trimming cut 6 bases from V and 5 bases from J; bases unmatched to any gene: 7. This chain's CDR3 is CASRKDRNDEQYF. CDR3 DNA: TGTGCCAGCAGAAAGGACAGGAATGACGAGCAGTACTTC.

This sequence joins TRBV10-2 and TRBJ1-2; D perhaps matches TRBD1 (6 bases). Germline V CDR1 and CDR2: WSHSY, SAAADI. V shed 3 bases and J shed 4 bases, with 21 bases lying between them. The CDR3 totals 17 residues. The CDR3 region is CASSDPGGAAPTYGYTF. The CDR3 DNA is TGCGCCAGCAGTGACCCCGGGGGGGCAGCCCCTACCTATGGCTACACCTTC.

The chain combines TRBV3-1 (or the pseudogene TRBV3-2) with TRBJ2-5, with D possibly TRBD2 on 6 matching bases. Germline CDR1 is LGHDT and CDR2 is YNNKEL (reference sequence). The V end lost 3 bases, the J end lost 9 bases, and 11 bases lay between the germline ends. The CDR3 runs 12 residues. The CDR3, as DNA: TGTGCCAGCAGCCACGGGGGACTTGCCCAGTACTTC. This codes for CASSHGGLAQYF.

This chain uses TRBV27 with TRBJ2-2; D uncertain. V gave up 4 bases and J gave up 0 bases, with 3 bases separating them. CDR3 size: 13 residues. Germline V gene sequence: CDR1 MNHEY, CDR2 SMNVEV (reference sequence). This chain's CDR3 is CASSYTNTGELFF. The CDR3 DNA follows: TGTGCCAGCAGTTACACGAACACCGGGGAGCTGTTTTTT.

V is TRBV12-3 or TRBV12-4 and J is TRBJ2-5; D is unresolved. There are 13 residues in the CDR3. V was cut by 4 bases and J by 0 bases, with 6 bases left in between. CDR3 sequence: CASSSRYQETQYF. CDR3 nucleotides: TGTGCCAGCAGTTCTCGGTACCAAGAGACCCAGTACTTC.

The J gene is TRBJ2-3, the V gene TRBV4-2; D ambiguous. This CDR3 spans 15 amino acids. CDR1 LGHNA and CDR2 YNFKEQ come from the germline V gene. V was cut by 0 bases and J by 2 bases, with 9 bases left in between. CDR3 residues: CASSQDRRITDTQYF. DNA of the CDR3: TGTGCCAGCAGCCAAGATCGGCGGATCACAGATACGCAGTATTTT.

The CDR3 DNA reads TGTGCCAGCAGCTTGGGGGACAGGGCCGGGCGTGAAAAACTGTTTTTT. Its translation is CASSLGDRAGREKLFF. This chain uses TRBV5-4 with TRBJ1-4, with 9 bases that match TRBD1. Losses at the gene ends were 0 bases for V and 7 bases for J; bases not matched to a gene: 7. The CDR3 contains 16 residues. CDR1 and CDR2 from the germline V gene are SGHNT and YYREEE (reference sequence).

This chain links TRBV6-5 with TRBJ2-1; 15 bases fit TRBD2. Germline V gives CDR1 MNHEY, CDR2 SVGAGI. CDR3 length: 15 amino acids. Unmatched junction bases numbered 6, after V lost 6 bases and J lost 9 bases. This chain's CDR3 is CASRWTSGRVSEQFF. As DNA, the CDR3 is TGTGCCAGCAGATGGACTAGCGGGAGGGTAAGTGAGCAGTTCTTC.

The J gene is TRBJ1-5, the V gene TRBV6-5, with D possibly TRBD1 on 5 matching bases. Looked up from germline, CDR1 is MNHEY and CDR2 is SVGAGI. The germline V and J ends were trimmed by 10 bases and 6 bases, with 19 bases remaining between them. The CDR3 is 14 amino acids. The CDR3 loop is CATWAGPIGQPQHF. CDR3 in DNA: TGTGCCACCTGGGCAGGGCCTATAGGTCAGCCCCAGCATTTT.

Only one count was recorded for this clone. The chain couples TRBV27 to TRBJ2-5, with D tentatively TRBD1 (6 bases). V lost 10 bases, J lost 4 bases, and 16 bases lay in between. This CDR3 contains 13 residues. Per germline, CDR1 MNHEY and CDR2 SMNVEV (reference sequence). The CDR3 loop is CAIARIGGETQYF. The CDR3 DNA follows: TGTGCCATCGCAAGAATAGGGGGAGAGACCCAGTACTTC.

DNA of the CDR3: TGTGCCAGTAGCAATCAGCGGGGAGATACGCAGTATTTT. This sequence encodes CASSNQRGDTQYF. The chain uses TRBV19 and TRBJ2-3; 7 bases are shared with TRBD2. The germline CDR1 and CDR2 sequences are LNHDA and SQIVND (reference sequence). V trimming: 6 bases; J trimming: 5 bases; junction bases outside the gene matches: 5. The CDR3 extends over 13 amino acids.

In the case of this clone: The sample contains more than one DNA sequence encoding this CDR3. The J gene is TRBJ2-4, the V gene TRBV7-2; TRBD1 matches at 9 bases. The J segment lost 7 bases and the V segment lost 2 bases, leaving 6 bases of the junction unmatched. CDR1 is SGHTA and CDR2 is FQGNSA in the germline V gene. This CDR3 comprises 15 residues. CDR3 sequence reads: CASSLNRDRANIQYF. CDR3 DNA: TGTGCCAGCAGCTTAAATCGGGACAGGGCTAACATTCAGTACTTC. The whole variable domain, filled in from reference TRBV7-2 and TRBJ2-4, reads GAGVSQSPSNKVTEKGKDVELRCDPISGHTALYWYRQSLGQGLEFLIYFQGNSAPDKSGLPSDRFSAERTGGSVSTLTIQRTQQEDSAVYLCASSLNRDRANIQYFGAGTRLSVL.

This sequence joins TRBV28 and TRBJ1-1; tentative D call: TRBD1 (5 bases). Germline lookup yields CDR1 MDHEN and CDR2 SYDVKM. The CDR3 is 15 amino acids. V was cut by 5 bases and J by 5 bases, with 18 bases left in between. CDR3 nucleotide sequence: TGTGCCAGCAGTCCGGGGGGAAGTAGAAGGACTGAAGCTTTCTTT. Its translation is CASSPGGSRRTEAFF.

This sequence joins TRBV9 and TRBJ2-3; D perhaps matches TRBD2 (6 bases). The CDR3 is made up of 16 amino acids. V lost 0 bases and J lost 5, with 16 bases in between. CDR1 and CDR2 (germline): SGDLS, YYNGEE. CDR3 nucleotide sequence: TGTGCCAGCAGCGTAGTAGGCGGGACCGTCGGAGATACGCAGTATTTT. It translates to CASSVVGGTVGDTQYF.

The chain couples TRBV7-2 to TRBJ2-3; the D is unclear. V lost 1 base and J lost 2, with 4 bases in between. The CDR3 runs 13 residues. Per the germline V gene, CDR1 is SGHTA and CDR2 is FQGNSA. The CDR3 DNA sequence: TGTGCCAGCAGCTTAGACAACACAGATACGCAGTATTTT. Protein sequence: CASSLDNTDTQYF.

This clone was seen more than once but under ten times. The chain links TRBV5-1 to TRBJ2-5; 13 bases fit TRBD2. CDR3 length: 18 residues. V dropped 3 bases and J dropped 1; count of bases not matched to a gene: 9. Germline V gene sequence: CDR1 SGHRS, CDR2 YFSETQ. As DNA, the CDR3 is TGCGCCAGCAGCTCTCGGACTAGCGGGGGAATATCCCAAGAGACCCAGTACTTC. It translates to CASSSRTSGGISQETQYF.

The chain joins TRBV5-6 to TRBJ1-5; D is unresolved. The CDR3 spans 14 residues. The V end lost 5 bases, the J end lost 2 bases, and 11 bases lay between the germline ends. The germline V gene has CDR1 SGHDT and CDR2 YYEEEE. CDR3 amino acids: CASSRRLGNQPQHF. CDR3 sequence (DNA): TGTGCCAGCAGTCGGAGACTAGGCAATCAGCCCCAGCATTTT.

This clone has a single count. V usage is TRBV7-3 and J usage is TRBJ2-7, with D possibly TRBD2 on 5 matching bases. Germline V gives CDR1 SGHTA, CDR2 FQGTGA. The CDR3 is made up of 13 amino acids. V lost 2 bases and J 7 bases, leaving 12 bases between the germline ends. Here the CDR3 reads CASSLDGKREQYF. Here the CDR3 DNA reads TGTGCCAGCAGCTTAGACGGGAAGCGGGAGCAGTACTTC.

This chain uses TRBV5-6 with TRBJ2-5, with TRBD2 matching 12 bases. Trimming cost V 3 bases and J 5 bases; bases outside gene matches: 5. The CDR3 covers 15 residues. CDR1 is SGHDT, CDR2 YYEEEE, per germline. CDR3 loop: CASSSSSGGAETQYF. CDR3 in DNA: TGTGCCAGCAGCTCGTCTAGCGGGGGGGCGGAGACCCAGTACTTC.

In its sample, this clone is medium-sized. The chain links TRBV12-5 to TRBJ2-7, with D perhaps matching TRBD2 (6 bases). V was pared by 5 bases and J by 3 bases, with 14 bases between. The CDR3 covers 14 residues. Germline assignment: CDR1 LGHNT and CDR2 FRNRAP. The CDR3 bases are TGTGCTAGTGGTCCGGCGACTAGTATCTACGAGCAGTACTTC. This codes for CASGPATSIYEQYF.

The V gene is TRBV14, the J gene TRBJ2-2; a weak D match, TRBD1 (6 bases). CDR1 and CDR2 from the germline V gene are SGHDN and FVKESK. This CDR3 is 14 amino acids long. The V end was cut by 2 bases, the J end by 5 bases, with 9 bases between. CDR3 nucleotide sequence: TGTGCCAGCAGCCAAAACAGGGCAACCGGGGAGCTGTTTTTT. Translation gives CASSQNRATGELFF. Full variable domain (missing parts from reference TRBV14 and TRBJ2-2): EAGVTQFPSHSVIEKGQTVTLRCDPISGHDNLYWYRRVMGKEIKFLLHFVKESKQDESGMPNNRFLAERTGGTYSTLKVQPAELEDSGVYFCASSQNRATGELFFGEGSRLTVL.